These 19 T cell receptor beta chains share one sample of origin, sequenced in a study of blood T cell repertoires in COVID-19. Clones were sequenced by immunoSEQ multiplex PCR, and TCRdb holds only the in-frame ones, with some missing. This repertoire shows 250,000 to 300,000 clones, 65% to 90% found once; its top ten account for roughly 2.9%. Specimen: peripheral blood. The receptor source for this set is a woman aged 55-69 years with active or convalescent COVID-19.

This chain links TRBV2 with TRBJ2-7; 10 nucleotides agree with TRBD1. From germline, CDR1 is SNHLY and CDR2 FYNNEI. This CDR3 has 18 amino acids. After removal of 9 bases from V and 0 bases from J, the junction contained 17 bases not matched to a gene. The CDR3 DNA follows: TGTGCCAGGGGTCATTGGGGACAGGGGTCTTCGAGCTCCTACGAGCAGTACTTC. Protein: CARGHWGQGSSSSYEQYF.

J is TRBJ1-6 and V is TRBV28; perhaps TRBD1 as D (6 bases). Germline CDR1 and CDR2: MDHEN and SYDVKM. This CDR3 has 15 residues. Deletions cut 2 bases from V and 7 bases from J, with 12 bases between. CDR3 DNA sequence: TGTGCCAGCAGTTTAGACCAGGGGATGAATTCACCCCTCCACTTT. Translation: CASSLDQGMNSPLHF.

The genes are TRBV6-5 and TRBJ2-7; 7 bases map to TRBD1. V shed 6 bases and J 5 bases; nucleotides not matched to a gene: 13. The germline CDR1 and CDR2 sequences are MNHEY and SVGAGI. The CDR3 covers 15 residues. The CDR3 nucleotides are TGTGCCAGCAGGACCACAGGGGACCCGTCCCACGAGCAGTACTTC. Protein: CASRTTGDPSHEQYF.

This clone was seen only a few times. V gene TRBV27 combines with J gene TRBJ1-5; 9 nucleotides align to TRBD1. The CDR3 length is 16 residues. Germline CDR1 is MNHEY and CDR2 is SMNVEV (reference sequence). The ends lost 0 bases at V and 6 bases at J; junction bases unmatched: 6. CDR3 region: CASSLSGTGRGQPQHF. The CDR3 DNA reads as TGTGCCAGCAGTTTATCCGGGACAGGGAGAGGTCAGCCCCAGCATTTT.

This clone was seen a few times. J is TRBJ2-7 and V is TRBV19; 9 nucleotides agree with TRBD1. The CDR3 sequence is 16 residues long. CDR1 is LNHDA and CDR2 is SQIVND in the germline V gene (reference sequence). V lost 6 bases, J lost 5 bases, and 14 bases stayed unmatched. CDR3 nucleotide sequence: TGTGCCAGTAGCAAAAAACCGGGACAGGGCCCCAACGAGCAGTACTTC. Its protein is CASSKKPGQGPNEQYF.

The chain has TRBV18 and TRBJ2-1; D is unclear. CDR3 length: 16 amino acids. Trimming took 1 base from V and 0 from J, leaving 10 bases between them. CDR1 and CDR2 (germline): KGHSH, LQKENI. This CDR3 is CASSPQSPSSYNEQFF. CDR3 bases: TGTGCCAGCTCACCACAAAGCCCGAGCTCCTACAATGAGCAGTTCTTC.

The V gene is TRBV12-5, the J gene TRBJ1-5; 9 bases fit TRBD1. The CDR3 runs 17 residues. V was pared by 3 bases and J by 7 bases, with 13 bases of the junction left unmatched. The germline gives CDR1 LGHNT, CDR2 FRNRAP. DNA of the CDR3: TGTGCTAGTGGTTTCAAACCCTGGGACAGGGTTGGACAGCCCCAGCATTTT. Encoded protein: CASGFKPWDRVGQPQHF.

This clone was counted only a few times. V is TRBV18 and J is TRBJ2-7; 7 bases are a match to TRBD1. CDR1 KGHSH and CDR2 LQKENI come from the germline V gene. The CDR3 is 15 amino acids. The trim removed 3 bases at V and 0 bases at J, leaving 5 bases unmatched. CDR3 bases: TGTGCCAGCTCACCGACAGGGCTCAGCTCCTACGAGCAGTACTTC. This translates into CASSPTGLSSYEQYF.

The chain has TRBV4-2 and TRBJ1-1; 8 bases match TRBD1. The CDR3 has 16 residues. V gave up 0 bases and J gave up 4 bases; unmatched junction bases: 7. Looked up from germline, CDR1 is LGHNA and CDR2 is YNFKEQ. The CDR3 is CASSQDLLTGGTEAFF. The CDR3 nucleotides read TGTGCCAGCAGCCAAGATCTATTAACAGGGGGCACTGAAGCTTTCTTT.

The rearrangement links TRBV5-5 to TRBJ2-7; 11 nucleotides line up with TRBD1. V shed 3 bases, J shed 5 bases, and the junction held 13 bases outside the gene matches. Germline CDR1 SGHKS, CDR2 YYEKEE (reference sequence). The CDR3 has 17 residues. In DNA form, the CDR3 reads TGTGCCAGCAGCTATCCAATCGGGACAGGGGGATTCCACGAGCAGTACTTC. This sequence encodes CASSYPIGTGGFHEQYF.

The genes are TRBV5-1 and TRBJ2-3; D is perhaps TRBD2 (6 bases). Germline lookup yields CDR1 SGHRS and CDR2 YFSETQ. Trimming pared 4 bases from V and 4 bases from J, leaving 13 bases between. This CDR3 comprises 14 residues. The CDR3 spells CASSPGRGADTQYF. The CDR3 nucleotides read TGCGCCAGCAGCCCGGGCCGCGGGGCAGATACGCAGTATTTT.

CDR3 coding DNA: TGTGCCAGTAGTATGGCCCTAGGGGGCAGTTCACCCCTCCACTTT. Translating it yields CASSMALGGSSPLHF. The chain recombines TRBV19 with TRBJ1-6; 7 nucleotides match TRBD1. J gave up 9 bases and V 3 bases, and 8 bases lay outside the gene matches. The CDR3 runs 15 residues. CDR1 and CDR2 from the germline V gene are LNHDA and SQIVND (reference sequence).

The chain couples TRBV6-5 to TRBJ2-1, with 12 nucleotides matching TRBD2. J gave up 7 bases and V 2 bases, and 6 bases lay outside the gene matches. Germline V gene data show CDR1 as MNHEY and CDR2 as SVGAGI. CDR3 length equals 16 residues. Here the CDR3 DNA reads TGTGCCAGCAGTTACGGCCCCGGGACTAGCGGGAATGAGCAGTTCTTC. This encodes CASSYGPGTSGNEQFF.

This clone has only one observation. The chain has TRBV7-2 and TRBJ2-3; D may be TRBD1 (5 bases). Trimming shortened V by 2 bases and J by 11 bases, and 11 bases separated the two germline ends. From germline, CDR1 is SGHTA and CDR2 FQGNSA. This CDR3 has 12 residues. Here the CDR3 reads CASSLLGVGQYF. The CDR3 DNA reads as TGTGCCAGCAGCTTACTAGGGGTGGGGCAGTATTTT.

The rearrangement links TRBV6-5 to TRBJ1-6; D call uncertain. CDR1 MNHEY and CDR2 SVGAGI come from the germline V gene. The V gene lost 7 bases and the J gene lost 14 bases, with 18 bases spanning the gap. The CDR3 has 13 residues. As DNA, the CDR3 is TGTGCCAGCACCGACCCGGGGAGAGCCACCCTCCACTTT. Protein product: CASTDPGRATLHF.

This clone was recorded a few times. The rearrangement links TRBV28 to TRBJ1-1, with TRBD1 matching 7 bases. The V gene end was trimmed by 10 bases and the J gene end by 7 bases; junction bases not matched to a gene: 9. The CDR3 is 12 residues long. Germline-derived CDR1 and CDR2 are MDHEN and SYDVKM. CDR3 nucleotides: TGTGCCATCAGACCCCAGGGGGTTGAAGCTTTCTTT. Amino acid sequence: CAIRPQGVEAFF. The full variable domain, in which reference TRBV28 and TRBJ1-1 provide the parts outside the CDR3, is DVKVTQSSRYLVKRTGEKVFLECVQDMDHENMFWYRQDPGLGLRLIYFSYDVKMKEKGDIPEGYSVSREKKERFSLILESASTNQTSMYLCAIRPQGVEAFFGQGTRLTVV.

The chain has TRBV2 and TRBJ1-5, with D maybe TRBD1 (6 bases). Germline CDR1 SNHLY, CDR2 FYNNEI. This CDR3 has 15 amino acids. Trimming took off 4 bases at V and 2 bases at J, with 12 bases between the two ends. For the CDR3, the DNA is TGTGCCAGCAGTGGAGGGGGAATGGGCAATCAGCCCCAGCATTTT. Translation: CASSGGGMGNQPQHF.

The chain has TRBV12-5 and TRBJ2-5, with 9 positions matching TRBD1. Germline lookup yields CDR1 LGHNT and CDR2 FRNRAP. The length of the CDR3 is 15 residues. V trimming: 6 bases; J trimming: 1 base; junction bases outside the gene matches: 6. In DNA, the CDR3 is TGTGCTAGTGGGGCCGGGACAGGGCCCCAAGAGACCCAGTACTTC. Translation gives CASGAGTGPQETQYF.

This clone came up once. The chain is built from TRBV18 and TRBJ2-3, with a weak D call TRBD1 (5 bases). The germline V and J ends were trimmed by 3 bases and 5 bases, with 15 bases remaining between them. In germline, CDR1 is KGHSH, CDR2 LQKENI. This CDR3 is built from 15 residues. The CDR3, as DNA: TGTGCCAGCTCACCGACAGATCGGGTGGGAGATACGCAGTATTTT. Its protein product is CASSPTDRVGDTQYF.